This T cell receptor (beta chain) was profiled in a study of follicular helper T cells after annual influenza vaccination. Germline assignment: CDR1 MDHEN and CDR2 SYDVKM. Trimming removed 3 bases at V and 7 bases at J, with 7 bases between. The CDR3 consists of 12 residues. The repertoire was sequenced with immunoSEQ multiplex PCR; TCRdb's copy has only in-frame clones and lacks some. The sample includes 7,500 to 9,500 clones, 83% seen only once; the top ten take approximately 3%. Documented time point: 2013-2014 season, 7 days after vaccination. The gene calls are TRBV28 and TRBJ1-5; no firm D call. The starting material was CXCR5+ CD38- circulating T follicular helper cells from blood, obtained 7 days after influenza vaccination. Subset meaning: circulating Tfh, non-naive CD4+CXCR5+PD-1+ (ICOS+CD38+ or ICOS-CD38-). The TCR comes from an adult who received the influenza vaccine. CDR3 coding DNA: TGTGCCAGCAGTTTGGAGGGACAGCCCCAGCATTTT. Protein: CASSLEGQPQHF.